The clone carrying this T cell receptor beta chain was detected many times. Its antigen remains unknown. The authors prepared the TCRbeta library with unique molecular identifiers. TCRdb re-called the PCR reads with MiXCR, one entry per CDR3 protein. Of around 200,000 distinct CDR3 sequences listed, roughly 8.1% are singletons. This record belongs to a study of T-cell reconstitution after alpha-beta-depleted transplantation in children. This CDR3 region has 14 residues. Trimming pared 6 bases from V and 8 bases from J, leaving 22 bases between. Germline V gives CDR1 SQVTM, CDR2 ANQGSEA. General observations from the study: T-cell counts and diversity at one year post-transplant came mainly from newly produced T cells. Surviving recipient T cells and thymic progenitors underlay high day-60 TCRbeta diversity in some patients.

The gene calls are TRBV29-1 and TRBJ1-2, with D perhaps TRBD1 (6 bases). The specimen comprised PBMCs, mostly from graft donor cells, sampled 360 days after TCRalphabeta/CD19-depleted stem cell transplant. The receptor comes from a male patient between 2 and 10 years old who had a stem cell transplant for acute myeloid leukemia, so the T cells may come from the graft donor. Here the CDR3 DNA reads TGCAGCGTGCGGAGGGGGGCCGGGGCTTTAGGCTACACCTTC. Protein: CSVRRGAGALGYTF.